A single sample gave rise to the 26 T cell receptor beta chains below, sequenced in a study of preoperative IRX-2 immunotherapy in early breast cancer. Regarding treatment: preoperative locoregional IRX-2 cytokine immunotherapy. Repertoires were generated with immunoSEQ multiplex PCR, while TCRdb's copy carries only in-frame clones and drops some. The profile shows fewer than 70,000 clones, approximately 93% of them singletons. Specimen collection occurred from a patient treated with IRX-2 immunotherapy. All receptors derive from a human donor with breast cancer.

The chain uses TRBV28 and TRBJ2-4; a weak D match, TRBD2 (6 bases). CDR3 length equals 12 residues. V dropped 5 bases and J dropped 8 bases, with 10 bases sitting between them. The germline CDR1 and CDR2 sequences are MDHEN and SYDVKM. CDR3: CASSIGGDIQYF. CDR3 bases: TGTGCCAGCAGTATCGGGGGTGACATTCAGTACTTC.

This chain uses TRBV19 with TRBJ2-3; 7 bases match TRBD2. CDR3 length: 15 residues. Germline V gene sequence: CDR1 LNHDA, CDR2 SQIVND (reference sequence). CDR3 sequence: CAKLGRGECSDTQYF. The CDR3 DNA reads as TGTGCTAAATTGGGACGGGGGGAGTGCTCAGATACGCAGTATTTT.

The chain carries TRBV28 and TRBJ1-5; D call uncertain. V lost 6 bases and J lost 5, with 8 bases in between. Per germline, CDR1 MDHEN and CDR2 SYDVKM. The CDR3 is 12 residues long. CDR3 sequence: CASSSVDQPQHF. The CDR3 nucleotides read TGTGCCAGCAGCTCAGTCGATCAGCCCCAGCATTTT.

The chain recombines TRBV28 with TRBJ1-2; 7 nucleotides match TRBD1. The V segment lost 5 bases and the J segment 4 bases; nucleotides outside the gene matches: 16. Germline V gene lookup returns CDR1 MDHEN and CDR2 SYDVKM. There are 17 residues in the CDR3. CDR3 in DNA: TGTGCCAGCAGTCCTCCAGGGGAGGGGGCAAGTATCTATGGCTACACCTTC. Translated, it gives CASSPPGEGASIYGYTF.

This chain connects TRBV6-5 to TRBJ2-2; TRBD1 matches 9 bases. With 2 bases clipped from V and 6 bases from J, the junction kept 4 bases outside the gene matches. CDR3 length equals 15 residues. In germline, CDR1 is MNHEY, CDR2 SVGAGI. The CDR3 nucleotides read TGTGCCAGCAGTTACGGGGACAGGGATGCCGGGGAGCTGTTTTTT. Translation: CASSYGDRDAGELFF.

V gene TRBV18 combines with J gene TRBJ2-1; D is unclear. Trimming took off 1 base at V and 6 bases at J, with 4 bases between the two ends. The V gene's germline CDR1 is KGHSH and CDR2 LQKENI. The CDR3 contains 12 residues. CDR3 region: CASSPQINEQFF. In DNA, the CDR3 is TGTGCCAGCTCACCACAAATCAATGAGCAGTTCTTC.

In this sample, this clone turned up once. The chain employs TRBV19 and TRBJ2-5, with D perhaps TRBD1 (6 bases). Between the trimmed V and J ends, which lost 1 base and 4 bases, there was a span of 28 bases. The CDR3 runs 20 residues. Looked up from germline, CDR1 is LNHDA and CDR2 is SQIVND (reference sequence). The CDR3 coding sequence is TGTGCCAGTAGTATAGCTTACCCGGCCGTGTCGTGGGGGCTAGGAGAGACCCAGTACTTC. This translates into CASSIAYPAVSWGLGETQYF. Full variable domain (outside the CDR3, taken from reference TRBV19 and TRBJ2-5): DGGITQSPKYLFRKEGQNVTLSCEQNLNHDAMYWYRQDPGQGLRLIYYSQIVNDFQKGDIAEGYSVSREKKESFPLTVTSAQKNPTAFYLCASSIAYPAVSWGLGETQYFGPGTRLLVL.

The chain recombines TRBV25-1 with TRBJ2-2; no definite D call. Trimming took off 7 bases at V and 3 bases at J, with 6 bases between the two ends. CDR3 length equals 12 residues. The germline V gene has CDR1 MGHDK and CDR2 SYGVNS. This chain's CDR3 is CASTGYTGELFF. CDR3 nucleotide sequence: TGTGCCAGCACCGGTTACACCGGGGAGCTGTTTTTT.

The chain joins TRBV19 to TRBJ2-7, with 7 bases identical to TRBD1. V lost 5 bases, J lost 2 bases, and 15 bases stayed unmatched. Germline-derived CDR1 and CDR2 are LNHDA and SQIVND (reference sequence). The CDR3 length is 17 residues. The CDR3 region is CASSRKLPGQRAYEQYF. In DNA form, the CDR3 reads TGTGCCAGTAGTCGAAAACTTCCGGGACAGCGAGCCTACGAGCAGTACTTC.

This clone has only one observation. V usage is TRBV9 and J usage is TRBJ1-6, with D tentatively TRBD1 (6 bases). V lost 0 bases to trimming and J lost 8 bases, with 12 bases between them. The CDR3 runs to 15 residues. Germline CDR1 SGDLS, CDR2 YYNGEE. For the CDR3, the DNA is TGTGCCAGCAGCGTAGGAGGGGGTACGGATTCACCCCTCCACTTT. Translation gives CASSVGGGTDSPLHF.

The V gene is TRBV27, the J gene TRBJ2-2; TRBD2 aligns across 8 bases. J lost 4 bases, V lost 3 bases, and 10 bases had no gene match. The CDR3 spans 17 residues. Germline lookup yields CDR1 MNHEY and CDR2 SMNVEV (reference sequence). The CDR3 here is CASSFTTGGAGTGELFF. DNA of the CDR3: TGTGCCAGCAGTTTCACCACGGGGGGGGCCGGCACCGGGGAGCTGTTTTTT.

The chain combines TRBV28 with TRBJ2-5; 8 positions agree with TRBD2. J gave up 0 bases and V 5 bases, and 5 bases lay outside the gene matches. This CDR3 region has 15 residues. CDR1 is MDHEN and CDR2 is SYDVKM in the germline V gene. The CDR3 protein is CASSPTGGHQETQYF. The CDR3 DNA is TGTGCCAGCAGTCCCACGGGGGGGCACCAAGAGACCCAGTACTTC.

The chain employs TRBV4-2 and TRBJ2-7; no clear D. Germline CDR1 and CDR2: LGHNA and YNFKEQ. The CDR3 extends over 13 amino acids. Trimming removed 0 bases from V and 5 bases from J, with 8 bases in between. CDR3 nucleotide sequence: TGTGCCAGCAGCCAAGAGCCCCACCACGAGCAGTACTTC. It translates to CASSQEPHHEQYF.

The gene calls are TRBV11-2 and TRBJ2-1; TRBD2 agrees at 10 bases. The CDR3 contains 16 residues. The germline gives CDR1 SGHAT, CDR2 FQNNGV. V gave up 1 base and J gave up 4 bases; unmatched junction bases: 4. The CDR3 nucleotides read TGTGCCAGCAGCTTAGTTAGCGGGGGGCCGTACAATGAGCAGTTCTTC. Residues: CASSLVSGGPYNEQFF.

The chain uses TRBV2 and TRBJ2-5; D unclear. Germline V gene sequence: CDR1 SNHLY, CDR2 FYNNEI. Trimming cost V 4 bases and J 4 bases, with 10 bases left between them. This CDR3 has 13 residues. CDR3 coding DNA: TGTGCCAGCAGTGTTGTGGAAGGAGAGACCCAGTACTTC. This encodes CASSVVEGETQYF.

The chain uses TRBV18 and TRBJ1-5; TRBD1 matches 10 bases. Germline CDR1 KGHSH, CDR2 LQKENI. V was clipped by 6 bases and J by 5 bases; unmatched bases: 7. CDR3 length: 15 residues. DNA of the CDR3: TGTGCCAGCTCGCCGGGACAGGGGCCTTATCAGCCCCAGCATTTT. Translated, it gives CASSPGQGPYQPQHF.

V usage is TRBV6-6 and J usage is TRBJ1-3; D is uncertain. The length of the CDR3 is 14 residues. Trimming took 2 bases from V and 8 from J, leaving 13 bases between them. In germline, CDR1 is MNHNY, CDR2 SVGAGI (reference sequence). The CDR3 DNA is TGTGCCAGCAGTTACCTACAAAGGGCGCACACCATATATTTT. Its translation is CASSYLQRAHTIYF.

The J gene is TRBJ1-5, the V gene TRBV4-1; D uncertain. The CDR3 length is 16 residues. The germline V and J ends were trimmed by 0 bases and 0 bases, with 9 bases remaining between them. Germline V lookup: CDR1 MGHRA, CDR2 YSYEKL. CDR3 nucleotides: TGCGCCAGCAGCCAAGATCCGGCAAATAGCAATCAGCCCCAGCATTTT. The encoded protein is CASSQDPANSNQPQHF.

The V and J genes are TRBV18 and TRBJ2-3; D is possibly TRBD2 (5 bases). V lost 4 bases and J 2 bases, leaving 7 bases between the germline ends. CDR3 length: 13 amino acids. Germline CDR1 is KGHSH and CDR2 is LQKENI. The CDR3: CASSLATTDTQYF. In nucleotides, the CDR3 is TGTGCCAGCTCACTAGCGACCACAGATACGCAGTATTTT.

The CDR3 reads CASSPGQGRGYTF. The CDR3 DNA reads TGTGCCAGCAGCCCGGGACAGGGTAGAGGCTACACCTTC. The rearrangement uses TRBV7-3 and TRBJ1-2; the match to TRBD1 covers 9 bases. The V segment lost 5 bases and the J segment 8 bases; nucleotides outside the gene matches: 6. Germline CDR1 reads SGHTA; CDR2 reads FQGTGA. CDR3 size: 13 residues.

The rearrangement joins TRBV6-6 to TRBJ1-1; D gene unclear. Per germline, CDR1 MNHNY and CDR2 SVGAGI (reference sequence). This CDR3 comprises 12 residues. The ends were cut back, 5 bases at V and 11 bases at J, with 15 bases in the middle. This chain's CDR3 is CASSTPDAGAFF. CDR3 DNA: TGTGCCAGCAGTACCCCGGACGCCGGCGCTTTCTTT.

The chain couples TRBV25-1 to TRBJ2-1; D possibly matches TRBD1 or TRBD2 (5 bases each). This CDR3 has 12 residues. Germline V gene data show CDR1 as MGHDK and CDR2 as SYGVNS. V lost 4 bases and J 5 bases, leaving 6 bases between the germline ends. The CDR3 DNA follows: TGTGCCAGCAGTGGGGACGACAATGAGCAGTTCTTC. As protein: CASSGDDNEQFF.

CDR3 nucleotide sequence: TGTGCCAGCAGCGAAGGGGGCCAGGGCAAGTACAATGAGCAGTTCTTC. Translation: CASSEGGQGKYNEQFF. The rearrangement uses TRBV9 and TRBJ2-1; 7 bases map to TRBD1. The germline CDR1 and CDR2 sequences are SGDLS and YYNGEE. The junction had 10 bases not matched to a gene; V was cut back by 3 bases and J by 4 bases. The CDR3 extends over 16 amino acids. Using reference TRBV9 and TRBJ2-1 for the parts outside the CDR3, the full variable domain is DSGVTQTPKHLITATGQRVTLRCSPRSGDLSVYWYQQSLDQGLQFLIQYYNGEERAKGNILERFSAQQFPDLHSELNLSSLELGDSALYFCASSEGGQGKYNEQFFGPGTRLTVL.

CDR3 nucleotides: TGTGCCTGGAGTTCGACAGGGGTTGGCTACACCTTC. It codes for CAWSSTGVGYTF. The chain employs TRBV30 and TRBJ1-2, with 8 bases matching TRBD1. Germline V gives CDR1 GTSNPN, CDR2 SVGIG (reference sequence). The CDR3 consists of 12 residues. V was pared by 2 bases and J by 7 bases, with 3 bases of the junction left unmatched. The variable domain in full, with the rest retrieved from reference TRBV30 and TRBJ1-2, is SQTIHQWPATLVQPVGSPLSLECTVEGTSNPNLYWYRQAAGRGLQLLFYSVGIGQISSEVPQNLSASRPQDRQFILSSKKLLLSDSGFYLCAWSSTGVGYTFGSGTRLTVV.

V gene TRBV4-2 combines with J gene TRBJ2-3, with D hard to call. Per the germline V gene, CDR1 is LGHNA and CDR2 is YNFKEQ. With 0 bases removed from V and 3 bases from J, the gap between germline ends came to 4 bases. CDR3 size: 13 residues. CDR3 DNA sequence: TGTGCCAGCAGCCAAGAGCGGACAGATACGCAGTATTTT. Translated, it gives CASSQERTDTQYF.

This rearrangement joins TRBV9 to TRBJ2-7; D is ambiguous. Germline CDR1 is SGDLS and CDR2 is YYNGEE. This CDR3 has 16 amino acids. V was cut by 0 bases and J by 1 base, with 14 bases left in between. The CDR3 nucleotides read TGTGCCAGCAGCGTAGGCGGTATTAGCCCTTCCTACGAGCAGTACTTC. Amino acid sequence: CASSVGGISPSYEQYF.